This T cell receptor (beta chain) appears in the sequencing data of a study of blood T cell repertoires in COVID-19. Study background: The origin of the acute and convalescent COVID-19 samples was the United States, Italy and Spain. From T cells, B-cell-depleted T cells, or PBMCs came the material, which was cDNA or gDNA.

Authors' processing steps: From reference gene primer amplification, estimates of nucleated cell counts were derived. The table came from immunoSEQ multiplex PCR; TCRdb's copy has only in-frame clones and leaves some out. From that table come the V and J calls and clone size; the DNA was used to work out D and trimming. The data hold 250,000 to 350,000 clones, with approximately 90% observed a single time. CDR3 length: 11 amino acids. J was trimmed by 3 bases and V by 6 bases; bases with no gene match: 1. Looked up from germline, CDR1 is DFQATT and CDR2 is SNEGSKA (reference sequence). The V and J genes are TRBV20-1 and TRBJ1-1, with TRBD1 matching over 7 bases. The sample was peripheral blood. The clonotype was recovered from a man between 18 and 29 years old with active or convalescent COVID-19. For the CDR3, the DNA is TGCAGTGCCAGGGGGGACACTGAAGCTTTCTTT. This gives the protein CSARGDTEAFF.